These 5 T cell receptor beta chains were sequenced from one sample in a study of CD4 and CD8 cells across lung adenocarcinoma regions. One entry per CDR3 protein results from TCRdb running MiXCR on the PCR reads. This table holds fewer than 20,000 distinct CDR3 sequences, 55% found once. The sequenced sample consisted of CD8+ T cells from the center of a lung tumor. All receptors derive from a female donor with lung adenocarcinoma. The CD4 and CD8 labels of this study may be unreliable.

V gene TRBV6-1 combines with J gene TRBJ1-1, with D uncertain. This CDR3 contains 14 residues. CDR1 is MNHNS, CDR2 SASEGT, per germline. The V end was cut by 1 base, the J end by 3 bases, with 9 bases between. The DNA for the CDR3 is TGTGCCAGCAGTGAAGTAGGGATTGACACTGAAGCTTTCTTT. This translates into CASSEVGIDTEAFF.

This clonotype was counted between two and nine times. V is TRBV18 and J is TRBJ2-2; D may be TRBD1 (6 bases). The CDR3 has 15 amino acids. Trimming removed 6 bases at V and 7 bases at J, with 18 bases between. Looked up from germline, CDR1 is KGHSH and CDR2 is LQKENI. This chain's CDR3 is CASSPRDKASGELFF. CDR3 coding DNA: TGTGCCAGCTCCCCCCGGGACAAGGCGAGCGGGGAGCTGTTTTTT.

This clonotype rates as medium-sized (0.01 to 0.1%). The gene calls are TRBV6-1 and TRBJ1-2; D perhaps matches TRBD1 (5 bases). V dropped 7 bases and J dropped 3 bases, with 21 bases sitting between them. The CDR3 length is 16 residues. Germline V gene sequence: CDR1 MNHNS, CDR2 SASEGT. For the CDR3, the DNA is TGTGCCAGCACTCCTCAGGAGGGGCACCCAGACTATGGCTACACCTTC. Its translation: CASTPQEGHPDYGYTF.

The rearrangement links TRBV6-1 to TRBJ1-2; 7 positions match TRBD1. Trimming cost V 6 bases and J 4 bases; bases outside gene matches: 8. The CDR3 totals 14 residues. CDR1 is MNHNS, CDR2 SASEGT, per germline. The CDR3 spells CASSPPGQVYGYTF. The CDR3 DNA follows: TGTGCCAGCAGCCCTCCAGGACAGGTCTATGGCTACACCTTC.

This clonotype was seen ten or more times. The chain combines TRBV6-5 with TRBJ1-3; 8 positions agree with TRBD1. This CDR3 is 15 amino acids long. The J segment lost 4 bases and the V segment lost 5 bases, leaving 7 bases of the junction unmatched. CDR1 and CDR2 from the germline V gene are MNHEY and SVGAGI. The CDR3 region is CASSPGTGIGNTIYF. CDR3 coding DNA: TGTGCCAGCAGTCCCGGGACAGGAATCGGAAACACCATATATTTT.